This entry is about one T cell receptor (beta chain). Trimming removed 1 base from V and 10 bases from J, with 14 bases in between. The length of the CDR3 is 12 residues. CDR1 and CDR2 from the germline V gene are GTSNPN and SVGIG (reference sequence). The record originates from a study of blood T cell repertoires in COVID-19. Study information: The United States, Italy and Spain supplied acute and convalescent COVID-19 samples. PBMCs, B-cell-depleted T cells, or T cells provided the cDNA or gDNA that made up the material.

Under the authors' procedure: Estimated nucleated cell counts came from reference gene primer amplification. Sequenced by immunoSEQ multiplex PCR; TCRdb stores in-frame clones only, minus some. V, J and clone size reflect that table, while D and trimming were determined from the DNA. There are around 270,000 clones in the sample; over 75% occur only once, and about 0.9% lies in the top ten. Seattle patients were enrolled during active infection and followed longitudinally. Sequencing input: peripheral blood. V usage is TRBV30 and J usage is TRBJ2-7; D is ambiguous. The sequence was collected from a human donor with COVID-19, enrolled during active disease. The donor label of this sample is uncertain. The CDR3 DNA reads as TGTGCCTGGAGTGAGGCAGGCAATCTCCAGTACTTC. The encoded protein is CAWSEAGNLQYF.